These 25 T cell receptor beta chains were sequenced from one sample in a study of cytomegalovirus exposure and HLA in healthy donors. The PCR ran on 60 Vbeta and 13 Jbeta primers. Method: immunoSEQ multiplex PCR; TCRdb's copy keeps in-frame clones and lacks some. The repertoire includes about 140,000 clones, around three fifths of them detected once, and over 1.5% sits in the top ten. The specimen was PBMCs. These receptor sequences come from a male donor in good health and CMV-seronegative.

This clone was counted only a few times. The chain uses TRBV29-1 and TRBJ1-1; unclear D gene. V lost 3 bases, J lost 1 base, and 12 bases lay in between. The CDR3 covers 14 residues. Germline-derived CDR1 and CDR2 are SQVTM and ANQGSEA. CDR3 bases: TGCAGCGTTGAGGTGGCAGGCCAGAACACTGAAGCTTTCTTT. Its protein product is CSVEVAGQNTEAFF.

The chain carries TRBV2 and TRBJ1-6; 7 bases fit TRBD1. V shed 5 bases, J shed 7 bases, and the junction held 5 bases outside the gene matches. This CDR3 has 14 residues. Germline V CDR1 and CDR2: SNHLY, FYNNEI. CDR3 DNA sequence: TGTGCCAGCAGTCAGCAGGGGGGAAATTCACCCCTCCACTTT. This encodes CASSQQGGNSPLHF.

The V call is TRBV5-1, the J call TRBJ2-7; 9 bases align to TRBD1. The germline gives CDR1 SGHRS, CDR2 YFSETQ. V was clipped by 4 bases and J by 5 bases; unmatched bases: 10. This CDR3 region has 15 residues. The CDR3 region is CASSQYPGQGDEQYF. The CDR3 DNA reads TGCGCCAGCAGCCAATACCCGGGACAGGGAGACGAGCAGTACTTC.

V is TRBV6-1 and J is TRBJ1-1, with 10 bases lining up with TRBD1. The CDR3 has 15 amino acids. V shed 5 bases and J 4 bases; nucleotides not matched to a gene: 7. Germline assignment: CDR1 MNHNS and CDR2 SASEGT. The CDR3 region has the DNA TGTGCCAGCAGTCACCCCCGGACAGGGGGCACTGAAGCTTTCTTT. Translating it yields CASSHPRTGGTEAFF.

The chain links TRBV5-6 to TRBJ1-5; D call uncertain. The V gene's germline CDR1 is SGHDT and CDR2 YYEEEE. The CDR3 extends over 14 amino acids. With 4 bases removed from V and 5 bases from J, the gap between germline ends came to 13 bases. The CDR3 protein is CASSLFEGDQPQHF. CDR3 DNA sequence: TGTGCCAGCAGCCTGTTTGAGGGCGATCAGCCCCAGCATTTT.

This clone was seen a handful of times. CDR3 protein: CASSLATETYEQYF. The CDR3 DNA is TGCGCCAGCAGCTTGGCTACCGAGACCTACGAGCAGTACTTC. The genes are TRBV5-1 and TRBJ2-7, with D unresolved. The V end lost 0 bases, the J end lost 2 bases, and 9 bases lay between the germline ends. Germline V gives CDR1 SGHRS, CDR2 YFSETQ. There are 14 residues in the CDR3.

This sequence joins TRBV10-3 and TRBJ1-1; D unclear. Germline V gene lookup returns CDR1 ENHRY and CDR2 SYGVKD. V was trimmed by 3 bases and J by 10 bases, leaving 15 bases between them. The CDR3 length is 13 residues. The DNA for the CDR3 is TGTGCCATCAGTGATTTCGGACTCACCGGAGCTTTCTTT. It encodes CAISDFGLTGAFF.

The rearrangement joins TRBV19 to TRBJ1-1; D remains ambiguous. CDR1 is LNHDA, CDR2 SQIVND, per germline (reference sequence). This CDR3 is built from 11 residues. Trimming removed 7 bases at V and 7 bases at J, with 10 bases between. The CDR3 coding sequence is TGTGCCAGTACACGGGGTATTGAAGCTTTCTTT. Translated, it gives CASTRGIEAFF.

The chain links TRBV18 to TRBJ1-1; 8 nucleotides agree with TRBD1. The germline V gene has CDR1 KGHSH and CDR2 LQKENI. Trimming at V came to 5 bases and at J to 5 bases, leaving 7 bases not matched to a gene. The CDR3 contains 14 residues. CDR3 DNA: TGTGCCAGCTCAGCGCAGGGGGCTAATACTGAAGCTTTCTTT. Protein sequence: CASSAQGANTEAFF.

The chain is built from TRBV4-3 and TRBJ2-2; TRBD2 is a possible D gene (6 bases). The germline V gene encodes CDR1 LGHNA and CDR2 YSLEER. This CDR3 comprises 18 residues. V was pared by 0 bases and J by 6 bases, with 20 bases between. The CDR3 loop is CASSQEGLTFAVPGELFF. Here the CDR3 DNA reads TGCGCCAGCAGCCAAGAGGGACTTACCTTTGCTGTCCCCGGGGAGCTGTTTTTT.

The chain combines TRBV6-5 with TRBJ2-7, with 13 bases fitting TRBD2. Germline lookup yields CDR1 MNHEY and CDR2 SVGAGI. The J segment lost 7 bases and the V segment lost 7 bases, leaving 7 bases of the junction unmatched. This CDR3 has 14 residues. The chain's CDR3 is CASTRLAGGYEQYF. Here the CDR3 DNA reads TGTGCCAGCACTCGACTAGCGGGGGGATATGAGCAGTACTTC.

Only a few counts were recorded for this clone. The chain combines TRBV7-2 with TRBJ1-2; D is unresolved. V was pared by 9 bases and J by 3 bases, with 14 bases between. The CDR3 has 13 amino acids. Germline-derived CDR1 and CDR2 are SGHTA and FQGNSA. The CDR3 region has the DNA TGTGCCAGTAGAGGTGACCCCCACTATGGCTACACCTTC. This translates into CASRGDPHYGYTF.

This clone was seen more than once but under ten times. The chain employs TRBV19 and TRBJ2-5, with 7 bases aligning to TRBD1. CDR3 length: 17 residues. Unmatched junction bases numbered 14, after V lost 3 bases and J lost 4 bases. Germline V CDR1 and CDR2: LNHDA, SQIVND (reference sequence). CDR3 sequence reads: CASSIMGGAGGIETQYF. CDR3 DNA sequence: TGTGCCAGTAGTATCATGGGTGGAGCAGGGGGTATAGAGACCCAGTACTTC.

The rearrangement uses TRBV11-2 and TRBJ1-2; D is ambiguous. Trimming took 3 bases from V and 4 from J, leaving 9 bases between them. From germline, CDR1 is SGHAT and CDR2 FQNNGV. The length of the CDR3 is 13 residues. Here the CDR3 DNA reads TGTGCCAGCAGCTTGTCCAGAGGCTATGGCTACACCTTC. Translated: CASSLSRGYGYTF.

The chain combines TRBV2 with TRBJ1-3; 10 nucleotides match TRBD1. The trim removed 0 bases at V and 0 bases at J, leaving 8 bases unmatched. Germline CDR1 and CDR2: SNHLY and FYNNEI. There are 19 residues in the CDR3. CDR3 nucleotide sequence: TGTGCCAGCAGTGAAGCGAGACAGGGGGCCCCCAACTCTGGAAACACCATATATTTT. This translates into CASSEARQGAPNSGNTIYF.

The genes are TRBV19 and TRBJ1-5; 7 nucleotides agree with TRBD1. Germline CDR1 is LNHDA and CDR2 is SQIVND (reference sequence). The CDR3 totals 16 residues. V was clipped by 7 bases and J by 2 bases; unmatched bases: 11. Here the CDR3 DNA reads TGTGCCAGTAAGGATGACAGGGCGTACGGCAATCAGCCCCAGCATTTT. Protein sequence: CASKDDRAYGNQPQHF.

The chain links TRBV18 to TRBJ2-7; TRBD2 matches 7 bases. This CDR3 is 15 amino acids long. V trimming: 6 bases; J trimming: 2 bases; junction bases outside the gene matches: 10. Per germline, CDR1 KGHSH and CDR2 LQKENI. CDR3 nucleotides: TGTGCCAGCTCCCCCTGGGAGGGTGCCCCCTACGAGCAGTACTTC. It encodes CASSPWEGAPYEQYF. Full variable domain (missing parts from reference TRBV18 and TRBJ2-7): NAGVMQNPRHLVRRRGQEARLRCSPMKGHSHVYWYRQLPEEGLKFMVYLQKENIIDESGMPKERFSAEFPKEGPSILRIQQVVRGDSAAYFCASSPWEGAPYEQYFGPGTRLTVT.

The gene calls are TRBV6-1 and TRBJ1-1, with TRBD1 as a possible D gene (6 bases). Germline lookup yields CDR1 MNHNS and CDR2 SASEGT. Trimming left V 0 bases short and J 1 base short, with 15 bases between. This CDR3 is 17 amino acids long. CDR3 protein: CASSEAEVGTKNTEAFF. The CDR3 bases are TGTGCCAGCAGTGAAGCCGAGGTCGGGACAAAGAACACTGAAGCTTTCTTT.

This clone was seen just once. The gene calls are TRBV7-2 and TRBJ1-2; TRBD1 aligns across 8 bases. The germline V gene has CDR1 SGHTA and CDR2 FQGNSA. The CDR3 is made up of 15 amino acids. Germline trimming cut 7 bases from V and 4 bases from J; bases unmatched to any gene: 11. The CDR3 spells CASTQPTGVIYGYTF. CDR3 bases: TGTGCCAGCACCCAACCGACAGGGGTTATCTATGGCTACACCTTC.

The chain is built from TRBV7-6 and TRBJ2-1; 7 bases are shared with TRBD1. Trimming took 6 bases from V and 3 from J; bases not matched to a gene: 8. Germline values: CDR1 SGHVS, CDR2 FNYEAQ. The CDR3 covers 15 residues. The CDR3 loop is CASSPTGTDYNEQFF. The CDR3 region has the DNA TGTGCCAGCAGTCCTACCGGGACAGACTACAATGAGCAGTTCTTC.

The chain uses TRBV14 and TRBJ2-7; 9 positions agree with TRBD1. CDR3 length: 15 amino acids. The junction had 10 bases not matched to a gene; V was cut back by 4 bases and J by 6 bases. The germline CDR1 and CDR2 sequences are SGHDN and FVKESK. CDR3 bases: TGTGCCAGCAGCCTCTGGGTGGGGACAGGGTGCGAGCAGTACTTC. Translated, it gives CASSLWVGTGCEQYF.

The chain joins TRBV5-4 to TRBJ2-7; TRBD2 matches at 13 bases. Germline trimming cut 3 bases from V and 0 bases from J; bases unmatched to any gene: 9. CDR3 length equals 18 residues. Germline CDR1 reads SGHNT; CDR2 reads YYREEE (reference sequence). This CDR3 is CASSSRLAGGLSSYEQYF. As DNA, the CDR3 is TGTGCCAGCAGCTCCCGACTAGCGGGGGGCCTCAGCTCCTACGAGCAGTACTTC.

V usage is TRBV9 and J usage is TRBJ2-1, with TRBD2 matching over 14 bases. Germline CDR1 reads SGDLS; CDR2 reads YYNGEE. After removal of 0 bases from V and 9 bases from J, the junction contained 5 bases not matched to a gene. This CDR3 comprises 16 residues. CDR3 sequence reads: CASSVGLAGGRGEQFF. The CDR3 bases are TGTGCCAGCAGCGTAGGACTAGCGGGGGGGCGGGGTGAGCAGTTCTTC.

The rearrangement uses TRBV6-5 and TRBJ2-5, with 9 bases that match TRBD2. CDR1 MNHEY and CDR2 SVGAGI come from the germline V gene. With 0 bases clipped from V and 1 base from J, the junction kept 0 bases outside the gene matches. CDR3 length: 15 residues. CDR3: CASSYSTSGQETQYF. The CDR3 nucleotides read TGTGCCAGCAGTTACTCGACTAGCGGCCAAGAGACCCAGTACTTC.

This clone turned up a few times. J is TRBJ2-3 and V is TRBV6-4; 10 bases are shared with TRBD2. CDR1 and CDR2 from the germline V gene are MRHNA and SNTAGT. The CDR3 runs to 14 residues. V shed 4 bases, J shed 6 bases, and the junction held 4 bases outside the gene matches. The DNA for the CDR3 is TGTGCCAGCAGTGTCCTAGCGGGGGAGGATACGCAGTATTTT. Amino acids: CASSVLAGEDTQYF.